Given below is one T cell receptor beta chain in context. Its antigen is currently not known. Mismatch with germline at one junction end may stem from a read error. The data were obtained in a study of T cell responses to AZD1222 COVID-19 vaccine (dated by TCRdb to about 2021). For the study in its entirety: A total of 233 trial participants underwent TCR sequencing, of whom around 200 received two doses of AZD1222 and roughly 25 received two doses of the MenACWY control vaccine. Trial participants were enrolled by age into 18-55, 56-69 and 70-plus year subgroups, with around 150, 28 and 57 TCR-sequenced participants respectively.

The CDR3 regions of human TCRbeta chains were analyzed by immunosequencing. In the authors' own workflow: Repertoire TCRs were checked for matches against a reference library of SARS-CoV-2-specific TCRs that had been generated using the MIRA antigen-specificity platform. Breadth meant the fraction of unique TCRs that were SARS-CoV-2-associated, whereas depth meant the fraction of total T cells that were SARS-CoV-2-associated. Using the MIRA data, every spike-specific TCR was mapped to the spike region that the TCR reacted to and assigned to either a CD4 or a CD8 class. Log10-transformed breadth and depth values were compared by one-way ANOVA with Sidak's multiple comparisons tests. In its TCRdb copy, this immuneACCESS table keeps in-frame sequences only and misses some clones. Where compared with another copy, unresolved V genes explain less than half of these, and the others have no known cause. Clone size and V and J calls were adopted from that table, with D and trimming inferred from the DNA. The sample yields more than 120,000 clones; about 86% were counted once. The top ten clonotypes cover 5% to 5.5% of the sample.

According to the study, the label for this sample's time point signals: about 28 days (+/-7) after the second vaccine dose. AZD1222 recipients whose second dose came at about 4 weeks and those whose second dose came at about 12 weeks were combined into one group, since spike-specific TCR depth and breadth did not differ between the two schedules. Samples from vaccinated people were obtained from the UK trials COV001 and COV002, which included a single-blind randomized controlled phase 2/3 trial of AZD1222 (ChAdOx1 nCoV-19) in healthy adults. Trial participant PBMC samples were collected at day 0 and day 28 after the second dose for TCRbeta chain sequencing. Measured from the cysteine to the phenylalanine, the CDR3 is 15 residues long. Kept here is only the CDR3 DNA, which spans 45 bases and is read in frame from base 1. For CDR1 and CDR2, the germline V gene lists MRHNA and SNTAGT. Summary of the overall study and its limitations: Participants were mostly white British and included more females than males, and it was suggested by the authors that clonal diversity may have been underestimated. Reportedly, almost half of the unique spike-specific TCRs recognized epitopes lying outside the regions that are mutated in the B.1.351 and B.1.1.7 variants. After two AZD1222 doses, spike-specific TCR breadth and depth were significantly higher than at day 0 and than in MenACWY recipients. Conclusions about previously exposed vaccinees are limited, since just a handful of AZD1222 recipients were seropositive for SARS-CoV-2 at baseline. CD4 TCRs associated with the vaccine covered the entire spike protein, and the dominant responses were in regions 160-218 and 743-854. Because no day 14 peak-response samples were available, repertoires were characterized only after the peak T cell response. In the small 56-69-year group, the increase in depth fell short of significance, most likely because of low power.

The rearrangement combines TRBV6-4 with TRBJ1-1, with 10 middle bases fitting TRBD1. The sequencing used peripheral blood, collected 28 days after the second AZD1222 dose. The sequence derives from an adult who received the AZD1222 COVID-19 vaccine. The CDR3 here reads CATSRTGGLNTEAFF. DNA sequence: TGTGCCACCAGTCGGACAGGGGGGTTGAACACTGAAGCTTTCTTT.